Reported below is one TCR beta chain. This sample is part of a study of blood T cell repertoires in COVID-19. In the study overall: Sites in the United States, Italy and Spain provided acute and convalescent COVID-19 samples. Sources were T cells, B-cell-depleted T cells, or PBMCs; the material itself was cDNA or gDNA.

Per the authors' pipeline: How many nucleated cells were present was estimated from reference gene primer amplification. Assay used: immunoSEQ multiplex PCR; TCRdb lists only in-frame clones, some missing. V and J calls and clone size come straight from that table; D and trimming were deduced from the DNA. The table lists approximately 300,000 clones, around four fifths of them singletons, with approximately 3.8% in the top ten. The specimen sequenced was peripheral blood. This clonotype was sampled from a woman in her forties or fifties with active or convalescent COVID-19.

The CDR3 reads CAWSANRGPYEQYF. For the CDR3, the DNA is TGTGCCTGGAGTGCGAACAGGGGTCCCTACGAGCAGTACTTC. This chain uses TRBV30 with TRBJ2-7, with 7 bases fitting TRBD1. V was pared by 1 base and J by 2 bases, with 5 bases of the junction left unmatched. CDR3 length: 14 residues. Germline assignment: CDR1 GTSNPN and CDR2 SVGIG (reference sequence).